This T cell receptor beta chain came from a study of OX40 agonist ivuxolimab in advanced cancers. Study summary: Patients received ivuxolimab, an agonistic anti-OX40 (CD134) antibody. General study findings and limits: Certain nonresponders likewise exhibited a low normalized T-cell clonal expansion.

This clone was counted a few times. Its target is not known. Libraries were prepared by immunoSEQ multiplex PCR; TCRdb keeps only in-frame clonotypes and omits some of them. Here the sample spans around 76,000 clones, roughly 94% being singletons. Germline V lookup: CDR1 MNHEY, CDR2 SMNVEV (reference sequence). V gave up 3 bases and J gave up 0 bases, with 8 bases separating them. The CDR3 covers 14 residues. The sampling schedule covered blood at baseline, cycle 4 day 1, and cycle 7 day 1. The receptor comes from an adult with an advanced solid tumor such as melanoma, head and neck, liver or kidney cancer. Material: CD4+ or CD8+ T cells sorted from blood, obtained in a trial of the OX40 agonist ivuxolimab. V usage is TRBV27 and J usage is TRBJ1-1; possible D gene TRBD1, 5 bases. The CDR3 bases are TGTGCCAGCAGTTTCGGGACGTTGAACACTGAAGCTTTCTTT. Amino acid sequence: CASSFGTLNTEAFF.